This is a list of T cell receptor beta chains from one sample in a study of blood T cell repertoires in COVID-19. Some clones are missing from TCRdb's copy, which holds only in-frame ones; the method was immunoSEQ multiplex PCR. This sample has about 58,000 clones, with approximately 90% found just once. Input material: peripheral blood. These receptors were taken from an older woman with active COVID-19. Both conserved end residues are part of each CDR3. A D gene is named only where the DNA matches it firmly. The size field is filled for only some rows; it gives once, few, many or a size class.

d_call: NA
cdr3_length: 13
j_call: TRBJ2-1
clone_size: NA
v_call: TRBV2
cdr3_aa: CASSEAGDNEQFF
cdr3_nt: TGTGCCAGCAGTGAAGCGGGAGACAATGAGCAGTTCTTC

d_call: TRBD2
cdr3_length: 17
j_call: TRBJ2-1
clone_size: NA
v_call: TRBV10-3
cdr3_aa: CAISERGTSGIIDEQFF
cdr3_nt: TGTGCCATCAGTGAGAGGGGGACTAGCGGGATTATTGATGAGCAGTTCTTC

d_call: NA
cdr3_length: 14
j_call: TRBJ2-7
clone_size: NA
v_call: TRBV9
cdr3_aa: CASIGRGASYEQYF
cdr3_nt: TGTGCCAGCATCGGACGGGGGGCAAGTTACGAGCAGTACTTC

d_call: NA
cdr3_length: 14
j_call: TRBJ2-5
clone_size: few
v_call: TRBV7-7
cdr3_aa: CASSFGESGETQYF
cdr3_nt: TGTGCTAGCAGCTTTGGGGAGTCGGGTGAGACCCAGTACTTC

d_call: TRBD1
cdr3_length: 15
j_call: TRBJ1-4
clone_size: NA
v_call: TRBV7-9
cdr3_aa: CASSFGQGAGEKLFF
cdr3_nt: TGTGCCAGCAGCTTCGGACAGGGGGCGGGAGAAAAACTGTTTTTT

d_call: NA
cdr3_length: 16
j_call: TRBJ1-4
clone_size: NA
v_call: TRBV19
cdr3_aa: CASSLLPRPTNEKLFF
cdr3_nt: TGTGCCAGTAGTCTCCTACCCAGGCCTACTAATGAAAAACTGTTTTTT

d_call: NA
cdr3_length: 13
j_call: TRBJ2-1
clone_size: NA
v_call: TRBV19
cdr3_aa: CASSPGLHNEQFF
cdr3_nt: TGTGCCAGTAGTCCGGGACTCCACAATGAGCAGTTCTTC

d_call: TRBD2
cdr3_length: 16
j_call: TRBJ2-1
clone_size: NA
v_call: TRBV30
cdr3_aa: CAWIPTSGKSYNEQFF
cdr3_nt: TGTGCCTGGATCCCGACTAGCGGGAAGAGCTACAATGAGCAGTTCTTC

d_call: TRBD1
cdr3_length: 17
j_call: TRBJ2-7
clone_size: once
v_call: TRBV5-4
cdr3_aa: CASSQDRGRGGFYEQYF
cdr3_nt: TGTGCCAGCAGCCAGGACAGGGGGCGCGGGGGATTCTACGAGCAGTACTTC

d_call: NA
cdr3_length: 18
j_call: TRBJ1-1
clone_size: NA
v_call: TRBV10-1
cdr3_aa: CASSDIPGAGQSGTEAFF
cdr3_nt: TGCGCCAGCAGTGACATCCCAGGGGCAGGGCAGTCAGGCACTGAAGCTTTCTTT

d_call: TRBD1
cdr3_length: 15
j_call: TRBJ2-5
clone_size: once
v_call: TRBV4-2
cdr3_aa: CASSQVGQGQETQYF
cdr3_nt: TGTGCCAGCAGCCAAGTGGGACAGGGCCAAGAGACCCAGTACTTC

d_call: NA
cdr3_length: 15
j_call: TRBJ1-2
clone_size: NA
v_call: TRBV5-8
cdr3_aa: CASSLVQDINYGYTF
cdr3_nt: TGTGCCAGCAGCTTGGTTCAGGATATTAACTATGGCTACACCTTC

d_call: NA
cdr3_length: 13
j_call: TRBJ2-7
clone_size: NA
v_call: TRBV5-1
cdr3_aa: CASSSRDTYEQYF
cdr3_nt: TGCGCCAGCAGCTCACGGGACACTTACGAGCAGTACTTC

d_call: NA
cdr3_length: 14
j_call: TRBJ1-2
clone_size: NA
v_call: TRBV6-6
cdr3_aa: CASRPTVDIYGYTF
cdr3_nt: TGTGCCAGCAGGCCGACAGTCGATATCTATGGCTACACCTTC

d_call: NA
cdr3_length: 14
j_call: TRBJ2-7
clone_size: NA
v_call: TRBV30
cdr3_aa: CAWRSGRRPYEQYF
cdr3_nt: TGTGCCTGGAGGAGTGGCAGGCGACCCTACGAGCAGTACTTC

d_call: TRBD2
cdr3_length: 18
j_call: TRBJ2-1
clone_size: NA
v_call: TRBV11-2
cdr3_aa: CASSLDHWPSGDGNEQFF
cdr3_nt: TGTGCCAGCAGCTTAGATCATTGGCCTAGCGGGGACGGGAATGAGCAGTTCTTC

d_call: TRBD2
cdr3_length: 14
j_call: TRBJ2-7
clone_size: NA
v_call: TRBV15
cdr3_aa: CATSRRLAGGEQYF
cdr3_nt: TGTGCCACCAGCAGGAGACTAGCGGGAGGCGAGCAGTACTTC

d_call: NA
cdr3_length: 13
j_call: TRBJ1-1
clone_size: NA
v_call: TRBV29-1
cdr3_aa: CSVEHRVYTEAFF
cdr3_nt: TGCAGCGTTGAACACAGGGTCTACACTGAAGCTTTCTTT

d_call: NA
cdr3_length: 14
j_call: TRBJ1-4
clone_size: NA
v_call: TRBV5-5
cdr3_aa: CASSFWQNNEKLFF
cdr3_nt: TGTGCCAGCAGCTTTTGGCAGAATAATGAAAAACTGTTTTTT

d_call: NA
cdr3_length: 14
j_call: TRBJ1-1
clone_size: NA
v_call: TRBV28
cdr3_aa: CASRHPAGSTEAFF
cdr3_nt: TGTGCCAGCAGACATCCGGCGGGGAGCACTGAAGCTTTCTTT

d_call: NA
cdr3_length: 16
j_call: TRBJ1-2
clone_size: NA
v_call: TRBV18
cdr3_aa: CASSREQGLANYGYTF
cdr3_nt: TGTGCCAGCTCACGCGAACAGGGTTTAGCTAACTATGGCTACACCTTC

d_call: NA
cdr3_length: 13
j_call: TRBJ1-5
clone_size: NA
v_call: TRBV6-5
cdr3_aa: CASKAGPTQPQHF
cdr3_nt: TGTGCCAGCAAGGCAGGGCCCACTCAGCCCCAGCATTTT

d_call: NA
cdr3_length: 16
j_call: TRBJ2-1
clone_size: NA
v_call: TRBV5-1
cdr3_aa: CASSSGQTNSYNEQFF
cdr3_nt: TGCGCCAGCAGCTCTGGACAGACCAACTCCTACAATGAGCAGTTCTTC

d_call: TRBD2
cdr3_length: 16
j_call: TRBJ2-1
clone_size: NA
v_call: TRBV29-1
cdr3_aa: CSVRSGRVSSYNEQFF
cdr3_nt: TGCAGCGTTCGTAGCGGGAGGGTGAGCTCCTACAATGAGCAGTTCTTC

d_call: NA
cdr3_length: 13
j_call: TRBJ1-5
clone_size: NA
v_call: TRBV3-1/TRBV3-2
cdr3_aa: CASSQDLQQPQHF
cdr3_nt: TGTGCCAGCAGCCAAGATCTACAGCAGCCCCAGCATTTT

d_call: NA
cdr3_length: 15
j_call: TRBJ1-5
clone_size: NA
v_call: TRBV4-1
cdr3_aa: CASSQGEWSNQPQHF
cdr3_nt: TGCGCCAGCAGCCAAGGGGAGTGGAGCAATCAGCCCCAGCATTTT

d_call: TRBD2
cdr3_length: 16
j_call: TRBJ2-3
clone_size: NA
v_call: TRBV7-3
cdr3_aa: CASSLNSGRAGDTQYF
cdr3_nt: TGTGCCAGCAGCTTAAATAGCGGGAGGGCCGGAGATACGCAGTATTTT

d_call: TRBD2
cdr3_length: 15
j_call: TRBJ2-1
clone_size: NA
v_call: TRBV2
cdr3_aa: CASSEKRGNYNEQFF
cdr3_nt: TGTGCCAGCAGTGAAAAGCGGGGGAACTACAATGAGCAGTTCTTC

d_call: NA
cdr3_length: 15
j_call: TRBJ2-1
clone_size: NA
v_call: TRBV27
cdr3_aa: CASSSPMVASEEQFF
cdr3_nt: TGTGCCAGCAGTTCCCCCATGGTAGCGAGCGAGGAGCAGTTCTTC

d_call: NA
cdr3_length: 16
j_call: TRBJ2-3
clone_size: once
v_call: TRBV21-1
cdr3_aa: CASSEGLAGVTDTQYF
cdr3_nt: TGTGCCAGCAGCGAGGGACTAGCGGGGGTAACAGATACGCAGTATTTT

d_call: TRBD1
cdr3_length: 14
j_call: TRBJ1-6
clone_size: NA
v_call: TRBV7-8
cdr3_aa: CASSSGTGGSPLHF
cdr3_nt: TGTGCCAGCAGCTCCGGGACAGGGGGGTCACCCCTCCACTTT

d_call: TRBD2
cdr3_length: 16
j_call: TRBJ2-1
clone_size: NA
v_call: TRBV24-1
cdr3_aa: CATSEASGRRYNEQFF
cdr3_nt: TGTGCCACCAGTGAGGCTAGCGGGAGGAGGTACAATGAGCAGTTCTTC

d_call: NA
cdr3_length: 17
j_call: TRBJ1-3
clone_size: NA
v_call: TRBV7-9
cdr3_aa: CASSSQAKGRRGNTIYF
cdr3_nt: TGTGCCAGCAGCTCCCAAGCGAAAGGTCGGCGGGGAAACACCATATATTTT

d_call: TRBD1
cdr3_length: 15
j_call: TRBJ1-5
clone_size: NA
v_call: TRBV2
cdr3_aa: CASTSQGKRDQPQHF
cdr3_nt: TGTGCCAGCACTTCACAGGGGAAGAGAGATCAGCCCCAGCATTTT

d_call: TRBD1
cdr3_length: 15
j_call: TRBJ2-5
clone_size: NA
v_call: TRBV24-1
cdr3_aa: CATSDLTGDLETQYF
cdr3_nt: TGTGCCACCAGTGATCTGACAGGGGACCTAGAGACCCAGTACTTC

d_call: TRBD2
cdr3_length: 16
j_call: TRBJ2-1
clone_size: NA
v_call: TRBV11-3
cdr3_aa: CASSTTTSGRENEQFF
cdr3_nt: TGTGCCAGCAGCACCACCACTAGCGGGAGGGAGAATGAGCAGTTCTTC

d_call: TRBD1
cdr3_length: 15
j_call: TRBJ1-4
clone_size: NA
v_call: TRBV10-1
cdr3_aa: CASSAGQGWHEKLFF
cdr3_nt: TGCGCCAGCAGCGCGGGACAGGGGTGGCACGAAAAACTGTTTTTT

d_call: TRBD2
cdr3_length: 14
j_call: TRBJ2-7
clone_size: NA
v_call: TRBV20-1
cdr3_aa: CSASSGRALYEQYF
cdr3_nt: TGCAGTGCTAGTAGCGGGAGGGCTTTATACGAGCAGTACTTC

d_call: NA
cdr3_length: 13
j_call: TRBJ1-6
clone_size: NA
v_call: TRBV27
cdr3_aa: CASSQTAQRPLHF
cdr3_nt: TGTGCCAGCAGTCAGACTGCCCAGCGTCCCCTCCACTTT

d_call: NA
cdr3_length: 13
j_call: TRBJ1-1
clone_size: few
v_call: TRBV4-2
cdr3_aa: CASSHVMNTEAFF
cdr3_nt: TGTGCCAGCAGCCACGTTATGAACACTGAAGCTTTCTTT

d_call: NA
cdr3_length: 15
j_call: TRBJ2-7
clone_size: few
v_call: TRBV13
cdr3_aa: CASSLALEGANEQYF
cdr3_nt: TGTGCCAGCAGCTTAGCCCTGGAGGGGGCAAACGAGCAGTACTTC

d_call: TRBD2
cdr3_length: 15
j_call: TRBJ2-1
clone_size: NA
v_call: TRBV30
cdr3_aa: CAWRGLAGGRHEQFF
cdr3_nt: TGTGCCTGGCGGGGACTAGCGGGAGGGAGGCATGAGCAGTTCTTC

d_call: TRBD2
cdr3_length: 17
j_call: TRBJ2-1
clone_size: once
v_call: TRBV19
cdr3_aa: CASSIAPLAGDDNEQFF
cdr3_nt: TGTGCCAGTAGTATCGCCCCTCTAGCGGGAGATGACAATGAGCAGTTCTTC

d_call: NA
cdr3_length: 12
j_call: TRBJ1-2
clone_size: NA
v_call: TRBV6-6
cdr3_aa: CASSYRGYGYTF
cdr3_nt: TGTGCCAGCAGTTACCGAGGCTATGGCTACACCTTC

d_call: TRBD2
cdr3_length: 16
j_call: TRBJ2-1
clone_size: NA
v_call: TRBV4-1
cdr3_aa: CASSLRTSGSNNEQFF
cdr3_nt: TGCGCCAGCAGCCTCAGGACTAGCGGGTCGAACAATGAGCAGTTCTTC

d_call: NA
cdr3_length: 16
j_call: TRBJ1-1
clone_size: NA
v_call: TRBV21-1
cdr3_aa: CARNPSQVGGDTEAFF
cdr3_nt: TGTGCCAGAAACCCCTCCCAGGTCGGGGGGGACACTGAAGCTTTCTTT

d_call: NA
cdr3_length: 15
j_call: TRBJ2-1
clone_size: NA
v_call: TRBV7-2
cdr3_aa: CASSLASGHGDEQFF
cdr3_nt: TGTGCCAGCAGCTTAGCCAGCGGGCATGGGGATGAGCAGTTCTTC